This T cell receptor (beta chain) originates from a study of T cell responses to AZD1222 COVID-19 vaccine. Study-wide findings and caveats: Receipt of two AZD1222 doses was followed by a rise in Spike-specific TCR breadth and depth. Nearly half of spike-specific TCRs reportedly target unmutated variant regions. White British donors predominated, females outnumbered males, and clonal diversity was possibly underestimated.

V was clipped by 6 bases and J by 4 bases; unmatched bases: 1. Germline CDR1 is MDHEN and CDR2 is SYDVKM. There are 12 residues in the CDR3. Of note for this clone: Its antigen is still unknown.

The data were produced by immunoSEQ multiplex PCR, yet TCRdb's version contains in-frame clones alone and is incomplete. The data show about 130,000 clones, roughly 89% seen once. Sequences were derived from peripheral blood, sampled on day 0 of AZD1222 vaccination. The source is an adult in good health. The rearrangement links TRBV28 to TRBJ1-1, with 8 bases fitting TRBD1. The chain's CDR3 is CASSTGGTEAFF. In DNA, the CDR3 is TGTGCCAGCAGCACAGGGGGCACTGAAGCTTTCTTT. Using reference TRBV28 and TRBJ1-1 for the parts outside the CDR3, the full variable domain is DVKVTQSSRYLVKRTGEKVFLECVQDMDHENMFWYRQDPGLGLRLIYFSYDVKMKEKGDIPEGYSVSREKKERFSLILESASTNQTSMYLCASSTGGTEAFFGQGTRLTVV.